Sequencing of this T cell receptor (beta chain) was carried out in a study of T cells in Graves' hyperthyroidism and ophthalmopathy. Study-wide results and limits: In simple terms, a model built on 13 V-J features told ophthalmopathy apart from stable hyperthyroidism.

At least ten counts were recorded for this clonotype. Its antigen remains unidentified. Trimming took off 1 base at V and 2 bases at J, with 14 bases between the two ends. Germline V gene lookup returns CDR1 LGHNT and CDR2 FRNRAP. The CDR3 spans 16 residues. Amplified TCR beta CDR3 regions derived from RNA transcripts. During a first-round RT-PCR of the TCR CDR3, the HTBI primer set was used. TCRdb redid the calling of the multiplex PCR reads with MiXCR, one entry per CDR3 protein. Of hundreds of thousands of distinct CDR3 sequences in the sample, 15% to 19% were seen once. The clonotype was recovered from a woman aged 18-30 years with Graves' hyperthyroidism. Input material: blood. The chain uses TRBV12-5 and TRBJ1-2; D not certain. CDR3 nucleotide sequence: TGTGCTAGTGGTTTGGACCTTCGGGTGACAAACTATGGCTACACCTTC. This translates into CASGLDLRVTNYGYTF.